The clone carrying this T cell receptor beta chain has only one observation. This record belongs to a study of blood T cell repertoires in COVID-19. Across the study: Researchers got acute and convalescent COVID-19 samples from the United States, Italy and Spain. Sources were T cells, B-cell-depleted T cells, or PBMCs; the material itself was cDNA or gDNA.

How the authors handled the data: The assay estimated nucleated cells by amplifying reference gene primers. TCRdb keeps only in-frame clones here, not all; method: immunoSEQ multiplex PCR. The V and J calls and clone size were taken over from that table, and D and trimming were inferred from the DNA. The profile shows around 190,000 clones, 84% of them singletons. The CDR3 covers 16 residues. V was clipped by 0 bases and J by 2 bases; unmatched bases: 4. In germline, CDR1 is SGDLS, CDR2 YYNGEE. The J gene is TRBJ2-3, the V gene TRBV9; TRBD2 matches 9 bases. What was sequenced was PBMCs or T cells enriched from blood (not recorded which). The TCR was taken from a woman in her twenties or thirties who had been exposed to COVID-19. The DNA for the CDR3 is TGTGCCAGCAGCGTAGGCGGGGGGGAGATCACAGATACGCAGTATTTT. Residues: CASSVGGGEITDTQYF.